This T cell receptor beta chain was profiled in a study of blood T cell repertoires in COVID-19. Study summary: Donors in the United States, Italy and Spain gave samples during acute or convalescent COVID-19. Sources were T cells, B-cell-depleted T cells, or PBMCs; the material itself was cDNA or gDNA.

Original data processing: Cell counts per sample came from amplifying reference gene primers. TCRdb's copy holds only in-frame clones and misses some; the assay was immunoSEQ multiplex PCR. That table gives V, J and clone size, and the DNA gave D and trimming. The sample consists of some 110,000 clones, 80% to 85% of them appearing once. CDR1 MDHEN and CDR2 SYDVKM come from the germline V gene. Losses at the gene ends were 6 bases for V and 2 bases for J; bases not matched to a gene: 7. The CDR3 extends over 15 amino acids. Sequencing was done on a sample of peripheral blood. The clonotype was recovered from a man between 65 and 85 years old with acute or convalescent COVID-19. The rearrangement links TRBV28 to TRBJ1-2, with 9 bases lining up with TRBD1. The CDR3 DNA reads as TGTGCCAGCAGGGGGGGGACAGGGCGGAACTATGGCTACACCTTC. Translated: CASRGGTGRNYGYTF.